The 14 T cell receptor beta chains below come from one sample, sequenced in a study of human T cells and chemical hapten exposure. TCRdb re-derived calls from the RACE reads in MiXCR, one entry per CDR3 protein. The table has 250,000 to 300,000 distinct CDR3 sequences, around 7% seen once. Time point described: pre-sensitization, week 0. Treatment meaning: therapeutic diphenylcyclopropenone sensitization with weekly scalp DPC. The source material was whole blood, sampled in connection with sensitization to the hapten diphenylcyclopropenone (DPC). These receptors were taken from a young man with alopecia areata. Some clones in this sample may be carry-over from other donors' samples.

This clonotype has at least ten counts. The V and J genes are TRBV6-6 and TRBJ2-5, with 8 bases identical to TRBD2. Trimming removed 7 bases from V and 6 bases from J; junction bases left unmatched: 13. The CDR3 consists of 15 residues. Germline V gene data show CDR1 as MNHNY and CDR2 as SVGAGI (reference sequence). CDR3 residues: CASTPGGAAVQTQYF. The CDR3 DNA is TGTGCCAGCACCCCCGGGGGGGCAGCGGTACAGACCCAGTACTTC.

The genes are TRBV7-9 and TRBJ2-1; 8 bases line up with TRBD1. Germline V lookup: CDR1 SEHNR, CDR2 FQNEAQ (reference sequence). V was pared by 1 base and J by 8 bases, with 13 bases of the junction left unmatched. The CDR3 spans 17 residues. Written as DNA, the CDR3 is TGTGCCAGCAGCTTAGGGAAGGACAGGGTGCTGTGGGATGAGCAGTTCTTC. It encodes CASSLGKDRVLWDEQFF.

This clonotype was seen only a few times. V and J are TRBV12-3 or TRBV12-4 and TRBJ1-2; 7 bases line up with TRBD1. Germline trimming cut 5 bases from V and 4 bases from J; bases unmatched to any gene: 7. The CDR3 length is 14 residues. Written as DNA, the CDR3 is TGTGCCAGCAGTCCCGGGACAGCTTTCTATGGCTACACCTTC. This sequence encodes CASSPGTAFYGYTF.

V is TRBV25-1 and J is TRBJ2-5; 8 bases are a match to TRBD1. The CDR3 runs to 15 residues. Per germline, CDR1 MGHDK and CDR2 SYGVNS. After removal of 3 bases from V and 3 bases from J, the junction contained 6 bases not matched to a gene. The CDR3 sequence is CASSDYRGRKETQYF. The CDR3, as DNA: TGTGCCAGCAGTGATTACAGGGGGAGGAAAGAGACCCAGTACTTC.

V usage is TRBV6-4 and J usage is TRBJ1-6, with D perhaps TRBD1 (6 bases). Germline V gene data show CDR1 as MRHNA and CDR2 as SNTAGT. V lost 0 bases, J lost 10 bases, and 13 bases lay in between. The CDR3 has 15 amino acids. CDR3 sequence reads: CASSDSAGDNSPLHF. The CDR3 nucleotides are TGTGCCAGCAGTGACTCCGCAGGGGACAACTCACCCCTCCACTTT.

This clonotype was found a few times. V is TRBV12-3 or TRBV12-4 and J is TRBJ2-5; maybe TRBD2 (6 bases). The V end lost 6 bases, the J end lost 2 bases, and 10 bases lay between the germline ends. This CDR3 has 13 residues. Here the CDR3 reads CASSWTIQETQYF. As DNA, the CDR3 is TGTGCCAGCAGCTGGACTATTCAAGAGACCCAGTACTTC.

The V call is TRBV5-6, the J call TRBJ2-7; D gene uncertain. The CDR3 is 13 residues long. Germline V gene sequence: CDR1 SGHDT, CDR2 YYEEEE. V lost 0 bases and J 3 bases, leaving 7 bases between the germline ends. Here the CDR3 reads CASSLEVRYEQYV. CDR3 sequence (DNA): TGTGCCAGCAGCTTGGAGGTCCGCTACGAGCAGTACGTC.

The CDR3: CASSLGDRSLSYEQYF. The CDR3 nucleotides read TGTGCCAGCAGCTTAGGGGACAGGAGCCTCTCCTACGAGCAGTACTTC. The chain uses TRBV7-9 and TRBJ2-7; the match to TRBD1 covers 8 bases. Germline trimming cut 1 base from V and 0 bases from J; bases unmatched to any gene: 5. The CDR3 is made up of 16 amino acids. Per the germline V gene, CDR1 is SEHNR and CDR2 is FQNEAQ (reference sequence).

CDR3 DNA: TGTGCCAGCAGTGAGTCGGGGTTTGAAGCTTTCTTT. Translation gives CASSESGFEAFF. The gene calls are TRBV2 and TRBJ1-1; D is undetermined. CDR3 length: 12 residues. Germline CDR1 reads SNHLY; CDR2 reads FYNNEI. The germline V and J ends were trimmed by 3 bases and 7 bases, with 9 bases remaining between them.

This clonotype was picked up a small number of times. This CDR3 reads CASSEGVRVETQYF. The DNA of the CDR3 is TGTGCCAGCAGTGAAGGAGTCAGGGTAGAGACCCAGTACTTC. This chain joins TRBV2 and TRBJ2-5; possibly TRBD1 for D (5 bases). CDR1 is SNHLY and CDR2 is FYNNEI in the germline V gene. Trimming left V 1 base short and J 4 bases short, with 10 bases between. The CDR3 contains 14 residues.

The CDR3 coding sequence is TGTGCCAGCTCAACAAAAATCGGGCTAGCGGGGGCCTCCTACGAGCAGTACTTC. Amino acid sequence: CASSTKIGLAGASYEQYF. This sequence joins TRBV18 and TRBJ2-7; TRBD2 agrees at 10 bases. Trimming cost V 5 bases and J 0 bases; bases outside gene matches: 13. The CDR3 contains 18 residues. The germline CDR1 and CDR2 sequences are KGHSH and LQKENI.

This rearrangement joins TRBV20-1 to TRBJ1-1; no clear D gene. The V end lost 1 base, the J end lost 3 bases, and 9 bases lay between the germline ends. CDR1 and CDR2 from the germline V gene are DFQATT and SNEGSKA (reference sequence). This CDR3 is built from 13 residues. Here the CDR3 reads CSARGDRYTEAFF. The CDR3 DNA reads TGCAGTGCTAGAGGAGATAGGTACACTGAAGCTTTCTTT.

This clonotype was observed many times. The genes are TRBV12-3 or TRBV12-4 and TRBJ1-6; D is possibly TRBD1 (5 bases). Trimming removed 3 bases at V and 5 bases at J, with 8 bases between. The CDR3 runs to 14 residues. CDR3 sequence reads: CASSFSGDNSPLHF. The CDR3 nucleotides are TGTGCCAGCAGTTTCTCGGGGGATAATTCACCCCTCCACTTT.

The rearrangement joins TRBV10-1 to TRBJ2-7; no clear D gene. The CDR3 has 16 residues. Trimming shortened V by 10 bases and J by 0 bases, and 22 bases separated the two germline ends. Per germline, CDR1 WNHNN and CDR2 SYGVQD (reference sequence). In DNA form, the CDR3 reads TGCGCCATCGTACTTCAGCAAGCAAGGCGCTCCTACGAGCAGTACGTC. Translating gives CAIVLQQARRSYEQYV.